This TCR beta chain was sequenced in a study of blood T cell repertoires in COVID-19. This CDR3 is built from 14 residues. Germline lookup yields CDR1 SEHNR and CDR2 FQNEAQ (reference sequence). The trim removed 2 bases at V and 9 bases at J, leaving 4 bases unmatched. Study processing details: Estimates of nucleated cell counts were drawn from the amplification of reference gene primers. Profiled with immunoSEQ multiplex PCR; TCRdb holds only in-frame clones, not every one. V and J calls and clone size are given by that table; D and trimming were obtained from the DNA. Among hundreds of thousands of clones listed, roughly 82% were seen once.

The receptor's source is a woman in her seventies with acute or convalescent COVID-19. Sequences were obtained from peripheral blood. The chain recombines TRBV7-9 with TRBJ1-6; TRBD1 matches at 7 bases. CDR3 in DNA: TGTGCCAGCAGCTTAATAGGGGGCGGTTCACCCCTCCACTTT. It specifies CASSLIGGGSPLHF. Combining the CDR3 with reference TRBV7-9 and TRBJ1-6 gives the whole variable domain DTGVSQNPRHKITKRGQNVTFRCDPISEHNRLYWYRQTLGQGPEFLTYFQNEAQLEKSRLLSDRFSAERPKGSFSTLEIQRTEQGDSAMYLCASSLIGGGSPLHFGNGTRLTVT.